Listed below are T cell receptor beta chains from one sample, sequenced in a study of early T cells in non-severe SARS-CoV-2 infection. TCRdb itself ran the 5' RACE reads through MiXCR, one entry per CDR3 protein. This table has 35,000 to 55,000 distinct CDR3 sequences, under 7.5% appearing once. The sequencing here drew on whole blood, taken at baseline. These TCRs come from an adult who was a healthcare worker with PCR-confirmed SARS-CoV-2 infection or an uninfected control (not recorded which). Both conserved end residues are part of each CDR3. Each record gives: V gene, J gene, D gene, clone size, CDR3 protein, CDR3 DNA. The D gene is left open where the match is weak. Only some rows state a clone size, as once, few, many or a class for expanded clones.

TRBV3-1,TRBJ2-7,.,.,CASSQVEYEQYF,TGTGCCAGCAGCCAAGTGGAGTACGAGCAGTACTTC
TRBV19,TRBJ2-5,.,few,CASSRQGEETQYF,TGTGCCAGTAGTCGGCAGGGTGAAGAGACCCAGTACTTC
TRBV20-1,TRBJ1-6,TRBD1,many,CSAPLTGGESPLHF,TGCAGTGCTCCTTTGACAGGGGGCGAGTCACCCCTCCACTTT
TRBV29-1,TRBJ2-7,.,many,CSVYGRASYEQYF,TGCAGCGTGTACGGACGGGCCTCCTACGAGCAGTACTTC
TRBV5-8,TRBJ1-2,.,.,CASTRTRVLYGYTF,TGTGCCAGCACTCGGACCCGGGTTCTCTATGGCTACACCTTC
TRBV24-1,TRBJ2-3,.,many,CATSVGSGDTQYF,TGTGCCACCAGTGTAGGGAGTGGAGATACGCAGTATTTT
TRBV6-2/TRBV6-3,TRBJ2-5,TRBD2,few,CASRQPGLEKTQYF,TGTGCCAGCAGACAACCGGGACTAGAAAAGACCCAGTACTTC
TRBV7-9,TRBJ2-1,.,many,CASSLGDEQFF,TGTGCCAGCAGCTTAGGGGATGAGCAGTTCTTC
TRBV4-1,TRBJ2-1,TRBD2,medium-sized,CASSHLWTSGSKSEQFF,TGCGCCAGCAGCCACCTTTGGACTAGCGGGAGTAAAAGTGAGCAGTTCTTC
TRBV6-5,TRBJ1-1,.,many,CASSYSIGMGTEAFF,TGTGCCAGCAGTTACTCGATCGGGATGGGCACTGAAGCTTTCTTT
TRBV7-2,TRBJ2-1,.,many,CASSLRGFSYNEQFF,TGTGCCAGCAGCTTAAGGGGGTTCTCCTACAATGAGCAGTTCTTC
TRBV20-1,TRBJ2-4,TRBD2,few,CSAWTGGGAKNIQYF,TGCAGTGCCTGGACGGGGGGAGGAGCCAAAAACATTCAGTACTTC
TRBV11-2,TRBJ2-3,.,few,CASSSQTRIGDTQYF,TGTGCCAGCAGCTCCCAAACTAGGATCGGAGATACGCAGTATTTT
TRBV27,TRBJ2-1,.,few,CASSKNSRVHEQFF,TGTGCCAGCAGTAAGAACTCCAGAGTACATGAGCAGTTCTTC
TRBV7-2,TRBJ2-2,TRBD2,.,CASSSNKPGLAGGPGELFF,TGTGCCAGCAGCTCAAATAAACCGGGACTAGCGGGGGGGCCCGGGGAGCTGTTTTTT
TRBV6-1,TRBJ2-3,.,.,CASRAKGSTDTQYF,TGTGCCAGCAGAGCAAAGGGTAGCACAGATACGCAGTATTTT
TRBV6-5,TRBJ2-7,.,many,CASSSGTDYYEQYF,TGTGCCAGCAGCTCCGGGACGGACTACTACGAGCAGTACTTC
TRBV27,TRBJ1-6,.,.,CASSLTGLSPLHF,TGTGCCAGCAGTTTAACCGGACTATCACCCCTCCACTTT
TRBV11-2,TRBJ2-3,.,many,CASSLVPGSSTDTQYF,TGTGCCAGCAGCCTGGTCCCAGGATCTAGCACAGATACGCAGTATTTT
TRBV4-1,TRBJ2-5,TRBD1,many,CASSVGTGGWETQYF,TGCGCCAGCAGCGTCGGGACAGGGGGCTGGGAGACCCAGTACTTC
TRBV12-3/TRBV12-4,TRBJ2-1,.,many,CASNLSGAGEQFF,TGTGCCAGCAATCTCTCGGGGGCAGGGGAGCAGTTCTTC
TRBV4-2,TRBJ2-7,.,.,CASSQAEATYEQYF,TGTGCCAGCAGCCAAGCTGAAGCTACCTACGAGCAGTACTTC
TRBV7-2,TRBJ2-3,.,.,CASSRVGRTDTQYF,TGTGCCAGCAGCCGTGTGGGGAGAACAGATACGCAGTATTTT
TRBV4-2,TRBJ2-2,.,.,CASSQAGGNTGELFF,TGTGCCAGCAGCCAAGCTGGGGGGAACACCGGGGAGCTGTTTTTT
TRBV12-3/TRBV12-4,TRBJ2-5,.,many,CASSFEEETQYF,TGTGCCAGCAGTTTTGAGGAAGAGACCCAGTACTTC
TRBV6-6,TRBJ2-2,.,.,CAGIDSNTGELFF,TGTGCCGGGATAGATTCGAACACCGGGGAGCTGTTTTTT
TRBV6-2/TRBV6-3,TRBJ2-7,.,few,CASSYSELVRGQYF,TGTGCCAGCAGTTACTCAGAACTAGTGAGAGGGCAGTACTTC
TRBV28,TRBJ1-4,.,many,CATAPSVAGGGLFF,TGTGCCACCGCCCCCTCCGTGGCCGGTGGGGGACTGTTTTTT
TRBV7-2,TRBJ2-1,.,few,CASSLSDEQFF,TGTGCCAGCAGCTTATCCGATGAGCAGTTCTTC
TRBV4-3,TRBJ2-2,.,few,CASSQKSGVGNTGELFF,TGCGCCAGCAGCCAAAAATCCGGGGTGGGGAACACCGGGGAGCTGTTTTTT
TRBV12-3/TRBV12-4,TRBJ1-1,TRBD1,.,CASSPTGFNTEAFF,TGTGCCAGCAGTCCGACAGGGTTCAACACTGAAGCTTTCTTT
TRBV5-5,TRBJ1-1,TRBD1,many,CASSVYGTGGTEAFF,TGTGCCAGCAGCGTCTACGGGACAGGGGGCACTGAAGCTTTCTTT
TRBV20-1,TRBJ2-1,.,many,CSARPPARGSYNEQFF,TGCAGTGCTAGACCCCCGGCGCGGGGCTCCTACAATGAGCAGTTCTTC
TRBV15,TRBJ2-1,.,few,CATSRDKGGFYNEQFF,TGTGCCACCAGCAGAGATAAAGGGGGTTTCTACAATGAGCAGTTCTTC
TRBV10-3,TRBJ2-7,.,many,CAISESAGILYEQYF,TGTGCCATCAGTGAGTCTGCAGGGATTCTTTACGAGCAGTACTTC
TRBV29-1,TRBJ2-1,.,.,CSVDHRNNEQFF,TGCAGCGTTGACCATAGAAACAATGAGCAGTTCTTC